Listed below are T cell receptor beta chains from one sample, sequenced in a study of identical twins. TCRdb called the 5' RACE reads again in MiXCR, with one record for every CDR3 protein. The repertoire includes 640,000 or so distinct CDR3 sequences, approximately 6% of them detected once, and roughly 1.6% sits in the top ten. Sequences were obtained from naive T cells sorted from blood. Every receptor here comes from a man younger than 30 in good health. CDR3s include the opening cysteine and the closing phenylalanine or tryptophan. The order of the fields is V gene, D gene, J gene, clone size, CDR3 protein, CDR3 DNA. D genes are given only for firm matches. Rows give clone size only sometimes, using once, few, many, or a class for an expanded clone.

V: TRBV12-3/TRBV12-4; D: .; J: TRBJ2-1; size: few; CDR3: CASSFNSEASYNEQFF; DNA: TGTGCCAGCAGTTTCAATAGCGAAGCCTCCTACAATGAGCAGTTCTTC
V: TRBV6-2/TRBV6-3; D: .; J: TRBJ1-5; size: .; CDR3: CASSYLSEGPLRPQHF; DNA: TGTGCCAGCAGTTACCTCTCCGAAGGGCCTCTACGGCCCCAGCATTTT
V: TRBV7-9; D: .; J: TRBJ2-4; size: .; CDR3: CASRGSKTGADIQYF; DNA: TGTGCCAGCAGGGGCTCAAAGACAGGTGCGGACATTCAGTACTTC
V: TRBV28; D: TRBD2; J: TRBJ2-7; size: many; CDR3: CASSFRTSPYEQYF; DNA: TGTGCCAGCAGTTTTAGGACTAGTCCCTACGAGCAGTACTTC
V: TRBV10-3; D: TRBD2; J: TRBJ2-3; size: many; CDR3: CAIRGGRDSSTDTQYF; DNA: TGTGCCATCCGAGGCGGGAGGGACTCTAGCACAGATACGCAGTATTTT
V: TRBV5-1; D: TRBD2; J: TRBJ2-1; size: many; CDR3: CASSLAGGSGNEQFF; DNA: TGCGCCAGCAGCTTGGCGGGGGGTAGCGGGAATGAGCAGTTCTTC
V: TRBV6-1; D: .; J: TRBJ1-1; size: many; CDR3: CASSEWGTEAFF; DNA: TGTGCCAGCAGTGAATGGGGCACTGAAGCTTTCTTT
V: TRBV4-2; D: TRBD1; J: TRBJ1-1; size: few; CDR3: CASSSRTGETNTEAFF; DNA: TGTGCCAGCAGCTCCCGGACAGGGGAGACGAACACTGAAGCTTTCTTT
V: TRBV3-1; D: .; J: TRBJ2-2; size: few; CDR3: CASSPRLDYGNTGELFF; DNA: TGTGCCAGCAGCCCAAGATTAGACTACGGGAACACCGGGGAGCTGTTTTTT
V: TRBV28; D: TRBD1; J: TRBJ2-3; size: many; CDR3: CASSFIGQATDTQYF; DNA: TGTGCCAGCAGTTTTATCGGACAGGCCACAGATACGCAGTATTTT
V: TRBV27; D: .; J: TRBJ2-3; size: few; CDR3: CASSPLEGLGTDTQYF; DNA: TGTGCCAGCAGTCCACTGGAGGGGCTGGGGACAGATACGCAGTATTTT
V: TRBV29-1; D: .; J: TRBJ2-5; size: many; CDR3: CSVVRGANRVPKETQYF; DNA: TGCAGCGTCGTTCGGGGGGCGAATAGGGTCCCAAAAGAGACCCAGTACTTC
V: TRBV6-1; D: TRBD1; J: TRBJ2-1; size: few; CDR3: CASSQYGTGHFYEQFF; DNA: TGTGCCAGCAGTCAATACGGGACAGGGCATTTCTATGAGCAGTTCTTC
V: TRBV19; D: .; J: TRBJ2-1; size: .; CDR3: CASSVRAPSSYNEQFF; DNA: TGTGCCAGTAGTGTCCGGGCTCCGAGCTCCTACAATGAGCAGTTCTTC
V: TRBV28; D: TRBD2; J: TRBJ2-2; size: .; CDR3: CASSSPQLAGDSGELFF; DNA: TGTGCCAGCAGTTCCCCACAACTAGCGGGAGACTCCGGGGAGCTGTTTTTT
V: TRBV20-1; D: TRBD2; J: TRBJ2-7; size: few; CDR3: CSGGSWGREIPYEQYF; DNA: TGCAGTGGTGGATCATGGGGGAGGGAGATACCCTACGAGCAGTACTTC
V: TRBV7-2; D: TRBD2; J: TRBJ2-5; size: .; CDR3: CASSLAGTSGQETQYF; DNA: TGTGCCAGCAGCTTAGCGGGGACTAGCGGCCAAGAGACCCAGTACTTC
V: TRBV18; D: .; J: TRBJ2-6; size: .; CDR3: CASSPLNLISGANVLTF; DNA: TGTGCCAGCTCACCGTTAAATCTTATATCTGGGGCCAACGTCCTGACTTTC
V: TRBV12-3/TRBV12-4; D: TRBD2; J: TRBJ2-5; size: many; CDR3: CASSPRTSVETQYF; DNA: TGTGCCAGCAGTCCAAGGACTAGCGTGGAGACCCAGTACTTC
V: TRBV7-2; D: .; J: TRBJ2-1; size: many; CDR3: CASSFIKGEGEQFF; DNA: TGTGCCAGCAGCTTTATAAAGGGCGAGGGTGAGCAGTTCTTC
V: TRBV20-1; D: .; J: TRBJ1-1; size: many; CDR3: CSAREPGPQAFF; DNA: TGCAGTGCTAGAGAACCGGGACCTCAAGCTTTCTTT
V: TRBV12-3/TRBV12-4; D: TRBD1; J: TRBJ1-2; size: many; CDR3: CASSPGQGARGYTF; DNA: TGTGCCAGCAGTCCGGGACAGGGGGCTCGTGGCTACACCTTC